This entry lists 15 T cell receptor beta chains sequenced from one sample in a study of PD-L1 blockade in urothelial cancer. Sequencing used immunoSEQ multiplex PCR; TCRdb keeps in-frame clones, though not all of them. The table lists 25,000 to 30,000 clones, more than 70% of them singletons, with under 3.5% in the top ten. The sequencing here drew on PBMCs, taken around atezolizumab (anti-PD-L1) treatment. The receptor set was obtained from a man between 50 and 59 years old with urothelial cancer.

The chain recombines TRBV4-3 with TRBJ2-5; 11 bases map to TRBD2. This CDR3 has 16 residues. The germline CDR1 and CDR2 sequences are LGHNA and YSLEER. V trimming: 1 base; J trimming: 2 bases; junction bases outside the gene matches: 3. This chain's CDR3 is CASSQGVAGGQETQYF. DNA for the CDR3: TGCGCCAGCAGCCAAGGGGTAGCGGGAGGGCAAGAGACCCAGTACTTC.

This chain joins TRBV5-4 and TRBJ2-5, with 7 bases aligning to TRBD1. This CDR3 region has 14 residues. The ends lost 4 bases at V and 4 bases at J; junction bases unmatched: 7. Per germline, CDR1 SGHNT and CDR2 YYREEE (reference sequence). For the CDR3, the DNA is TGTGCCAGCAGCCCAACGACAGGGCGAGAGACCCAGTACTTC. Its translation is CASSPTTGRETQYF.

The rearrangement links TRBV19 to TRBJ1-6, with TRBD1 identical over 7 bases. CDR1 LNHDA and CDR2 SQIVND come from the germline V gene (reference sequence). The CDR3 runs 16 residues. V gave up 4 bases and J gave up 6 bases; unmatched junction bases: 9. CDR3 in DNA: TGTGCCAGTAGTAAGCCTCGACAGGGCCTTAATTCACCCCTCCACTTT. It yields the protein CASSKPRQGLNSPLHF.

DNA of the CDR3: TGTGCCAGCTCACTAAACTGGGAGACCCAGTACTTC. Translated, it gives CASSLNWETQYF. The V and J genes are TRBV18 and TRBJ2-5; D not resolved. There are 12 residues in the CDR3. Deletions cut 4 bases from V and 5 bases from J, with 8 bases between. Germline V CDR1 and CDR2: KGHSH, LQKENI.

The chain uses TRBV5-6 and TRBJ1-2; 10 bases agree with TRBD1. J gave up 7 bases and V 0 bases, and 6 bases lay outside the gene matches. CDR1 and CDR2 (germline): SGHDT, YYEEEE. The CDR3 loop spans 15 amino acids. CDR3 bases: TGTGCCAGCAGCTTGGGACAGGGGGCGTATACTGGCTACACCTTC. It encodes CASSLGQGAYTGYTF. The full variable domain, its missing parts supplied by reference TRBV5-6 and TRBJ1-2, is DAGVTQSPTHLIKTRGQQVTLRCSPKSGHDTVSWYQQALGQGPQFIFQYYEEEERQRGNFPDRFSGHQFPNYSSELNVNALLLGDSALYLCASSLGQGAYTGYTFGSGTRLTVV.

The chain is built from TRBV7-9 and TRBJ2-5; D is unresolved. The germline V and J ends were trimmed by 7 bases and 1 base, with 7 bases remaining between them. Germline V gene lookup returns CDR1 SEHNR and CDR2 FQNEAQ (reference sequence). The CDR3 covers 12 residues. In DNA form, the CDR3 reads TGTGCCAGCATCACAGTCCAAGAGACCCAGTACTTC. This codes for CASITVQETQYF.

This chain connects TRBV9 to TRBJ2-1, with 14 nucleotides matching TRBD2. The CDR3 has 15 residues. J lost 9 bases, V lost 4 bases, and 6 bases had no gene match. Germline CDR1 SGDLS, CDR2 YYNGEE. CDR3 residues: CASSTGLAGVVEQFF. CDR3 nucleotides: TGTGCCAGCAGCACGGGACTAGCGGGAGTCGTTGAGCAGTTCTTC.

The CDR3 DNA reads as TGTGCCAGCAGCCAAGATAAACAGGGAGAGCAGTTCTTC. Translation gives CASSQDKQGEQFF. V gene TRBV14 combines with J gene TRBJ2-1, with a weak D call TRBD1 (6 bases). Germline-derived CDR1 and CDR2 are SGHDN and FVKESK. The CDR3 is 13 amino acids. Trimming took off 0 bases at V and 10 bases at J, with 10 bases between the two ends.

The chain has TRBV7-9 and TRBJ2-1; possibly TRBD2 for D (7 bases). V lost 5 bases, J lost 3 bases, and 17 bases lay in between. This CDR3 has 16 amino acids. Germline V gives CDR1 SEHNR, CDR2 FQNEAQ (reference sequence). The CDR3 DNA follows: TGTGCCAGCAGCAGCAACTGGGGGGGCCTCTACAATGAGCAGTTCTTC. Translation gives CASSSNWGGLYNEQFF. Full variable domain (outside the CDR3, taken from reference TRBV7-9 and TRBJ2-1): DTGVSQNPRHKITKRGQNVTFRCDPISEHNRLYWYRQTLGQGPEFLTYFQNEAQLEKSRLLSDRFSAERPKGSFSTLEIQRTEQGDSAMYLCASSSNWGGLYNEQFFGPGTRLTVL.

The chain joins TRBV6-6 to TRBJ1-6; the D gene is possibly TRBD1 (5 bases). Trimming left V 6 bases short and J 6 bases short, with 9 bases between. The germline gives CDR1 MNHNY, CDR2 SVGAGI (reference sequence). The CDR3 loop spans 13 amino acids. The CDR3 region is CASRQGSNSPLHF. CDR3 DNA sequence: TGTGCCAGCAGGCAGGGTAGTAATTCACCCCTCCACTTT.

CDR3 in amino acids: CASSSQGGGQPQHF. The CDR3 DNA reads TGTGCCAGCAGCTCCCAAGGGGGGGGTCAGCCCCAGCATTTT. J is TRBJ1-5 and V is TRBV7-2; possible D gene TRBD1, 6 bases. The V gene's germline CDR1 is SGHTA and CDR2 FQGNSA. Deletions cut 4 bases from V and 6 bases from J, with 13 bases between. This CDR3 has 14 amino acids.

The chain links TRBV2 to TRBJ2-3; TRBD2 agrees at 7 bases. CDR3 size: 14 residues. V dropped 5 bases and J dropped 0; count of bases not matched to a gene: 2. Germline CDR1 is SNHLY and CDR2 is FYNNEI. In nucleotides, the CDR3 is TGTGCCAGCAGTCAGACTAGCAGCACAGATACGCAGTATTTT. Residues: CASSQTSSTDTQYF.

This rearrangement joins TRBV28 to TRBJ2-7, with 9 bases fitting TRBD2. The length of the CDR3 is 16 residues. V gave up 6 bases and J gave up 3 bases; unmatched junction bases: 12. Germline loops: CDR1 MDHEN, CDR2 SYDVKM. The CDR3 bases are TGTGCCAGCAGGGGATACGGGGGACTAGCTGGCTACGAGCAGTACTTC. This encodes CASRGYGGLAGYEQYF.

This clone is medium-sized by share. The CDR3 protein is CASSYSGQGPYEQYF. In nucleotides, the CDR3 is TGTGCCAGCAGTTACTCGGGTCAGGGGCCCTACGAGCAGTACTTC. J is TRBJ2-7 and V is TRBV6-5; perhaps TRBD1 as D (6 bases). The CDR3 runs 15 residues. The V gene's germline CDR1 is MNHEY and CDR2 SVGAGI. V gave up 0 bases and J gave up 2 bases, with 11 bases separating them.

The chain recombines TRBV6-6 with TRBJ2-7; tentatively, D is TRBD2 (6 bases). In germline, CDR1 is MNHNY, CDR2 SVGAGI (reference sequence). The V gene lost 7 bases and the J gene lost 3 bases, with 19 bases spanning the gap. The CDR3 length is 15 residues. The CDR3 nucleotides read TGTGCCAGCACCCTCCCGAGGGGAGGAGACTACGAGCAGTACTTC. Translation: CASTLPRGGDYEQYF.